The text below deals with one T cell receptor (beta chain). What it binds is unknown. One end of the junction varies from germline; a read error may be responsible. These data are taken from a study of Graves' ophthalmopathy and Graves' hyperthyroidism. The germline CDR1 and CDR2 sequences are SNHLY and FYNNEI. The CDR3 length is 9 residues. CDR3 regions of TCR beta were amplified from RNA transcripts. Scientists carried out first-round RT-PCR using HTBI primers and then a second-round multiplex PCR. One entry per CDR3 protein, called by TCRdb with MiXCR from the multiplex PCR reads. The table shows approximately 1.2 million distinct CDR3 sequences, with about 36% occurring only once. In this cohort, patients with other autoimmune diseases, uncontrolled infections, pregnancy or lactation were excluded. General study findings and limits: Separation of ophthalmopathy from stable hyperthyroidism was achieved by a 13-signature model, at roughly 88% sensitivity and roughly 81% specificity. The majority of expanded thyroid clonotypes above 0.001 frequency also occurred in blood.

The receptor's source is an adult man with Graves' hyperthyroidism. The rearrangement links TRBV2 to TRBJ2-5, with D perhaps TRBD1 (5 bases). Sequenced sample: peripheral blood or thyroid tissue (not recorded which). CDR3: CASSFTQGF. CDR3 bases: TGTGCCAGCAGTTTCACTCAGGGCTTC.